Sequencing of this T cell receptor (beta chain) was carried out in a study of T cells expressing NK-cell markers. Findings of the study overall: Of the CD8+ T cells in about 6 donors, roughly 1.0-7.5% belonged to dominant NKG2C+ clonotypes. The study left the HCMV specificity of expanded NKG2C+ T cell clones unresolved.

CDR3 size: 13 residues. Germline V gene data show CDR1 as SGHKS and CDR2 as YYEKEE (reference sequence). Making the TCR beta cDNA relied on 5'RACE template switching with UMIs. TCRdb reanalyzed the 5' RACE reads, giving one entry per CDR3 protein sequence and no DNA. The table lists some 190,000 distinct CDR3 sequences. About this clonotype itself: Antigen specificity is unknown.

The rearrangement links TRBV5-5 to TRBJ2-1; TCRdb designates TRBD1, a call that cannot be tested without DNA. This clonotype originated in a man aged 18 to 70 in good health. The sample consisted of blood T cells: a sorted CD56 or NKG2C T cell subset, CD4+ or CD8+ T cells, or bulk PBMC T cells (not recorded which). The chain's CDR3 is CASSLERGVVQFF.